These 20 T cell receptor beta chains originate from one sample sequenced in a study of response to subunit inactivated influenza vaccine. TCRdb reanalysed the RT-PCR reads using MiXCR and keeps one entry per CDR3 protein. The sample lists 450,000 to 700,000 distinct CDR3 sequences; around 15% were seen once. The sequencing here drew on PBMCs from blood, taken about 11 days after vaccination. The receptors derive from a man aged 45-65 years who received an inactivated influenza vaccine.

This chain connects TRBV6-5 to TRBJ2-7; D unresolved. V was cut by 0 bases and J by 1 base, with 7 bases left in between. Germline V gives CDR1 MNHEY, CDR2 SVGAGI. The CDR3 has 14 amino acids. CDR3 sequence: CASSYSPESYEQYF. The CDR3 DNA follows: TGTGCCAGCAGTTACTCGCCAGAGTCCTACGAGCAGTACTTC.

The V call is TRBV7-9, the J call TRBJ2-1; no clear D gene. The CDR3 runs to 11 residues. Germline loops: CDR1 SEHNR, CDR2 FQNEAQ (reference sequence). The germline V and J ends were trimmed by 4 bases and 10 bases, with 8 bases remaining between them. CDR3 coding DNA: TGTGCCAGCAGCTATGTTAGCGAGCAGTTCTTC. It is translated as CASSYVSEQFF.

This clonotype came up a few times. The junction departs from germline at one end; a sequencing error may be responsible. The V call is TRBV20-1, the J call TRBJ2-7; TRBD2 agrees at 7 bases. The CDR3 length is 12 residues. CDR1 and CDR2 (germline): DFQATT, SNEGSKA (reference sequence). The CDR3: CSARDPNSGYPF. Written as DNA, the CDR3 is TGCAGTGCTAGAGATCCGAATAGCGGGTACCCCTTC.

This clonotype turned up a few times. The genes are TRBV10-3 and TRBJ2-6; 7 nucleotides align to TRBD2. The V gene end was trimmed by 4 bases and the J gene end by 3 bases; junction bases not matched to a gene: 9. This CDR3 contains 17 residues. Germline V gene lookup returns CDR1 ENHRY and CDR2 SYGVKD. CDR3 region: CAISAIFAGVGANVLTF. In nucleotides, the CDR3 is TGTGCCATCAGTGCCATATTTGCGGGGGTTGGGGCCAACGTCCTGACTTTC.

This clonotype was recorded at least ten times. J is TRBJ2-3 and V is TRBV3-1; possibly TRBD2 for D (5 bases). V was clipped by 4 bases and J by 4 bases, with 9 bases between them. Germline V CDR1 and CDR2: LGHDT, YNNKEL (reference sequence). The CDR3 is 13 residues long. The CDR3 DNA is TGTGCCAGCAGCCCACACGGGGCAGATACGCAGTATTTT. Amino acids: CASSPHGADTQYF.

The chain joins TRBV7-9 to TRBJ2-5, with D possibly TRBD1 on 6 matching bases. The germline V gene has CDR1 SEHNR and CDR2 FQNEAQ (reference sequence). Trimming removed 5 bases from V and 0 bases from J, with 10 bases in between. The CDR3 totals 14 residues. In DNA form, the CDR3 reads TGTGCCAGCAGCAAGCAGGGGTACCAAGAGACCCAGTACTTC. Protein: CASSKQGYQETQYF. Together with reference TRBV7-9 and TRBJ2-5, the CDR3 gives the full variable domain: DTGVSQNPRHKITKRGQNVTFRCDPISEHNRLYWYRQTLGQGPEFLTYFQNEAQLEKSRLLSDRFSAERPKGSFSTLEIQRTEQGDSAMYLCASSKQGYQETQYFGPGTRLLVL.

This sequence joins TRBV11-2 and TRBJ2-7; TRBD2 aligns across 11 bases. This CDR3 spans 15 amino acids. Germline lookup yields CDR1 SGHAT and CDR2 FQNNGV. The J segment lost 4 bases and the V segment lost 5 bases, leaving 7 bases of the junction unmatched. CDR3 DNA: TGTGCCAGCAGCCCCGGTAGCGGGGGGGCATACGAGCAGTACTTC. Encoded protein: CASSPGSGGAYEQYF.

This clonotype was detected a few times. The V gene is TRBV4-1, the J gene TRBJ2-7, with TRBD2 matching over 7 bases. The CDR3 runs 14 residues. The germline V gene encodes CDR1 MGHRA and CDR2 YSYEKL. V shed 3 bases and J 3 bases; nucleotides not matched to a gene: 5. The CDR3 DNA sequence: TGCGCCAGCAGCCACACGACTAGCAGCTACGAGCAGTACTTC. Its translation is CASSHTTSSYEQYF.

The chain combines TRBV19 with TRBJ2-1, with 8 nucleotides matching TRBD2. V was pared by 3 bases and J by 2 bases, with 12 bases of the junction left unmatched. The germline V gene has CDR1 LNHDA and CDR2 SQIVND (reference sequence). The CDR3 consists of 18 residues. The CDR3 bases are TGTGCCAGTAGTATCACCGCGGGGGGCGAAACCGCCTACAATGAGCAGTTCTTC. Translated: CASSITAGGETAYNEQFF. Based on the CDR3 plus reference TRBV19 and TRBJ2-1, the full variable domain is DGGITQSPKYLFRKEGQNVTLSCEQNLNHDAMYWYRQDPGQGLRLIYYSQIVNDFQKGDIAEGYSVSREKKESFPLTVTSAQKNPTAFYLCASSITAGGETAYNEQFFGPGTRLTVL.

This clonotype was picked up a small number of times. This chain connects TRBV12-3 or TRBV12-4 to TRBJ2-2; 8 bases are a match to TRBD2. J lost 2 bases, V lost 2 bases, and 1 base had no gene match. The CDR3 spans 15 residues. The CDR3 spells CASSLRGGNTGELFF. The CDR3 DNA sequence: TGTGCCAGCAGTTTACGGGGGGGCAACACCGGGGAGCTGTTTTTT.

This clonotype was detected only a few times. The chain combines TRBV3-1 with TRBJ2-3, with 12 bases fitting TRBD2. The CDR3 has 16 residues. Germline assignment: CDR1 LGHDT and CDR2 YNNKEL (reference sequence). Trimming removed 5 bases from V and 6 bases from J; junction bases left unmatched: 9. The CDR3 reads CASSSRLAGDWDTQYF. The CDR3 bases are TGTGCCAGCAGCTCACGACTAGCGGGGGACTGGGATACGCAGTATTTT.

This clonotype came up a few times. V usage is TRBV29-1 and J usage is TRBJ1-3; unclear D gene. Trimming removed 4 bases at V and 4 bases at J, with 11 bases between. Germline CDR1 is SQVTM and CDR2 is ANQGSEA. The CDR3 is 13 amino acids. CDR3 sequence reads: CSVARAAGNTIYF. For the CDR3, the DNA is TGCAGCGTTGCAAGGGCGGCCGGAAACACCATATATTTT.

The table lists this clonotype with a few counts. The chain links TRBV9 to TRBJ2-1; D may be TRBD2 (5 bases). This CDR3 is 15 amino acids long. The germline gives CDR1 SGDLS, CDR2 YYNGEE. Trimming left V 1 base short and J 3 bases short, with 11 bases between. The CDR3 region is CASSVSGRDYNEQFF. The CDR3 nucleotides are TGTGCCAGCAGCGTAAGCGGCAGAGACTACAATGAGCAGTTCTTC.

This clonotype showed up just a few times. This sequence joins TRBV5-1 and TRBJ2-7; D is uncertain. Germline V CDR1 and CDR2: SGHRS, YFSETQ. With 0 bases removed from V and 0 bases from J, the gap between germline ends came to 13 bases. The CDR3 runs 16 residues. The chain's CDR3 is CASSLDGSESSYEQYF. For the CDR3, the DNA is TGCGCCAGCAGCTTGGATGGCAGTGAGAGCTCCTACGAGCAGTACTTC.

This clonotype was picked up many times. The genes are TRBV29-1 and TRBJ2-3, with D maybe TRBD2 (5 bases). The CDR3 sequence is 14 residues long. The V end lost 4 bases, the J end lost 0 bases, and 11 bases lay between the germline ends. Germline V CDR1 and CDR2: SQVTM, ANQGSEA. CDR3 DNA sequence: TGCAGCGTTGCGTCGGGGATAAGCACAGATACGCAGTATTTT. It specifies CSVASGISTDTQYF.

In its sample, this clonotype was seen a few times. J is TRBJ2-3 and V is TRBV6-2 or TRBV6-3; 8 bases line up with TRBD2. V shed 6 bases and J 8 bases; nucleotides not matched to a gene: 16. The CDR3 extends over 16 amino acids. The germline CDR1 and CDR2 sequences are MNHEY and SVGEGT. In DNA form, the CDR3 reads TGTGCCAGCAGGGCCCGAGCGGGAGTTTCTTATTCTACGCAGTATTTT. Its protein product is CASRARAGVSYSTQYF.

This clonotype was observed at least ten times. This chain uses TRBV29-1 with TRBJ2-7; possible D gene TRBD2, 6 bases. The germline CDR1 and CDR2 sequences are SQVTM and ANQGSEA. The length of the CDR3 is 14 residues. Trimming removed 1 base at V and 4 bases at J, with 14 bases between. The CDR3 loop reads CSVEVSGQGYEQYF. CDR3 DNA sequence: TGCAGCGTTGAAGTTAGCGGCCAGGGATACGAGCAGTACTTC.

This clonotype was observed a few times. The chain has TRBV20-1 and TRBJ2-7, with D unclear. The CDR3 is 12 amino acids. Germline assignment: CDR1 DFQATT and CDR2 SNEGSKA (reference sequence). Trimming removed 1 base at V and 4 bases at J, with 8 bases between. CDR3 in DNA: TGCAGTGCTAGAGTTAGTGTTTACGAGCAGTACTTC. It encodes CSARVSVYEQYF.

This clonotype was observed a handful of times. The V and J genes are TRBV11-1 and TRBJ2-1; tentative D call: TRBD1 (6 bases). CDR3 length: 18 residues. Germline loops: CDR1 SGHAT, CDR2 FQDESV (reference sequence). Trimming left V 5 bases short and J 5 bases short, with 25 bases between. CDR3: CASSPLRWFGTQNNEQFF. The CDR3 nucleotides read TGTGCCAGCAGCCCGCTTCGGTGGTTCGGGACACAAAACAATGAGCAGTTCTTC.

The V gene is TRBV15, the J gene TRBJ2-7; D might be TRBD1 (6 bases). The CDR3 totals 15 residues. CDR1 and CDR2 (germline): LNHNV, YYDKDF (reference sequence). V lost 3 bases to trimming and J lost 1 base, with 13 bases between them. CDR3 sequence reads: CATSSRQVLSYEQYF. CDR3 coding DNA: TGTGCCACCAGCAGTAGACAGGTTTTATCCTACGAGCAGTACTTC.